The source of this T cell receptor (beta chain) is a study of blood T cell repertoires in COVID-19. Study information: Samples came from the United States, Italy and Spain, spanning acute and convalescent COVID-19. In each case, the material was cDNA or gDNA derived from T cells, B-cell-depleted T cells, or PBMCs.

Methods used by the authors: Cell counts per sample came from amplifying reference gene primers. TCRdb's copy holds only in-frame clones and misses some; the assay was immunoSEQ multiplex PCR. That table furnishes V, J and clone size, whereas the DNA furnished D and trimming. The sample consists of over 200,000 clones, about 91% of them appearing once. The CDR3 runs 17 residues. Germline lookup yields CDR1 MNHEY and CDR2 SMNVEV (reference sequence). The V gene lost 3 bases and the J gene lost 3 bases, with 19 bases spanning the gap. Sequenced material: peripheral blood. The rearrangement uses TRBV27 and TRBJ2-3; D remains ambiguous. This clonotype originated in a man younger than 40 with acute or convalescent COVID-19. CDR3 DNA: TGTGCCAGCAGTTTTCGACTGGCCGAAATAAGGACAGATACGCAGTATTTT. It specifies CASSFRLAEIRTDTQYF.